Each of the 3 T cell receptor beta chains below was sequenced from the same sample in a study of beta chain features in type 1 diabetes. These TCRs' antigens remain unknown. Study-wide points: Within each of all four CD4+ subsets, Type 1 diabetes patients had TCRB CDR3s that were moderately but significantly shorter.

Sequenced material consisted of expressed TCRB transcripts (all of the isolated RNA was reverse transcribed). TCRdb's table, derived via immunoSEQ multiplex PCR, lists solely in-frame clones and lacks some. The repertoire holds about 640,000 clones, with around 11% as singletons. The specimen sequenced was naive CD4+ T cells from blood. All receptors come from a man younger than 45 with type 1 diabetes.

The chain has TRBV6-1 and TRBJ1-1; D is possibly TRBD1 (5 bases). V lost 3 bases, J lost 1 base, and 9 bases lay in between. CDR1 MNHNS and CDR2 SASEGT come from the germline V gene. The CDR3 loop spans 14 amino acids. CDR3 nucleotide sequence: TGTGCCAGCAGTGACCCGGGACGGAACACTGAAGCTTTCTTT. Its translation is CASSDPGRNTEAFF.

This clone has only a few counts. The chain carries TRBV7-9 and TRBJ1-2; D is ambiguous. This CDR3 comprises 15 residues. V lost 3 bases, J lost 3 bases, and 14 bases lay in between. Germline CDR1 and CDR2: SEHNR and FQNEAQ (reference sequence). The CDR3 spells CASSLDLPKDYGYTF. CDR3 coding DNA: TGTGCCAGCAGCTTGGACCTTCCCAAGGACTATGGCTACACCTTC.

The V call is TRBV7-9, the J call TRBJ2-2, with D uncertain. There are 13 residues in the CDR3. Per the germline V gene, CDR1 is SEHNR and CDR2 is FQNEAQ (reference sequence). Trimming stripped 5 bases from V and 6 bases from J, with 10 bases between. CDR3 amino acids: CASSMDPAGELFF. CDR3 nucleotides: TGTGCCAGCAGCATGGACCCCGCCGGGGAGCTGTTTTTT. The whole variable domain, filled in from reference TRBV7-9 and TRBJ2-2, reads DTGVSQNPRHKITKRGQNVTFRCDPISEHNRLYWYRQTLGQGPEFLTYFQNEAQLEKSRLLSDRFSAERPKGSFSTLEIQRTEQGDSAMYLCASSMDPAGELFFGEGSRLTVL.